A selection of T cell receptor beta chains follows, all from one sample in a study of control samples from healthy donors and cancer patients. Generated by immunoSEQ multiplex PCR, the TCRdb table keeps only in-frame clones and is missing some. The sample gives a few hundred thousand clones, about nine tenths of which show up once; around 6.4% is in the top ten. Sequences were obtained from PBMCs. These receptors were taken from a man in his forties with head and neck cancer. Both conserved end residues are part of each CDR3. Fields, in order: D gene, J gene, V gene, clone size, CDR3 DNA, CDR3 protein. A D gene is named only where the DNA matches it firmly. Not every row has a clone size; where given, it reads once, few, many or a size class.

D: NA; J: TRBJ1-2; V: TRBV4-1; size: NA; DNA: TGCGCCAGCAGCCAAGCCAGGGACTATGGCTACACCTTC; CDR3: CASSQARDYGYTF
D: TRBD1; J: TRBJ2-7; V: TRBV28; size: NA; DNA: TGTGCCAGCAGTGAACCGGGACAGGTCCCTCCTACGATCCGTGGGGAGCAGTACTTC; CDR3: CASSEPGQVPPTIRGEQYF
D: NA; J: TRBJ1-1; V: TRBV9; size: NA; DNA: TGTGCCAGCAGCGTAGCTAGGGATGGAAACACTGAAGCTTTCTTT; CDR3: CASSVARDGNTEAFF
D: NA; J: TRBJ2-2; V: TRBV10-1; size: medium-sized; DNA: TGCGCCAGCAGTGACAGGGACACCGGGGAGCTGTTTTTT; CDR3: CASSDRDTGELFF
D: NA; J: TRBJ2-5; V: TRBV28; size: once; DNA: TGTGCCAGCAGAACCCAGGAGACCCAGTACTTC; CDR3: CASRTQETQYF
D: NA; J: TRBJ2-3; V: TRBV7-3; size: NA; DNA: TGTGCCAGCAGCTTCCCTAAGGCAGATACGCAGTATTTT; CDR3: CASSFPKADTQYF
D: NA; J: TRBJ2-5; V: TRBV29-1; size: NA; DNA: TGCAGCGCTGGGAGAGCCCAAGAGACCCAGTACTTC; CDR3: CSAGRAQETQYF
D: NA; J: TRBJ1-5; V: TRBV19; size: NA; DNA: TGTGCCAGTAGTAAGATGGGGGCCGGGGGGATTAACAATCAGCCCCAGCATTTT; CDR3: CASSKMGAGGINNQPQHF
D: NA; J: TRBJ1-3; V: TRBV18; size: NA; DNA: TGTGCCAGCTCACCGGAGAGGGTCTCTGGAAACACCATATATTTT; CDR3: CASSPERVSGNTIYF
D: NA; J: TRBJ2-7; V: TRBV20-1; size: NA; DNA: TGCAGTGCTAGTAGCTCCTACGAGCAGTACTTC; CDR3: CSASSSYEQYF
D: NA; J: TRBJ2-1; V: TRBV25-1; size: once; DNA: TGTGCCAGCAGTGAATTCTTGGGGAGTGATGAGCAGTTCTTC; CDR3: CASSEFLGSDEQFF
D: NA; J: TRBJ1-1; V: TRBV24-1; size: NA; DNA: TGTGCCACCAGTGATGGAGAGGATGGCACTGAAGCTTTCTTT; CDR3: CATSDGEDGTEAFF
D: NA; J: TRBJ2-1; V: TRBV3-1/TRBV3-2; size: NA; DNA: TGTGCCAGTCAGCCCTCTAGTGGCTCCTACAATGAGCAGTTCTTC; CDR3: CASQPSSGSYNEQFF
D: NA; J: TRBJ2-6; V: TRBV5-1; size: NA; DNA: TGCGCCAGCAGGGCTAGCGCACTGGCTGGGGCCAACGTCCTGACTTTC; CDR3: CASRASALAGANVLTF
D: TRBD2; J: TRBJ2-3; V: TRBV7-2; size: NA; DNA: TGTGCCAGCAGCTTGGGTTACGGGGGGGGATCAGATACGCAGTATTTT; CDR3: CASSLGYGGGSDTQYF
D: NA; J: TRBJ2-1; V: TRBV2; size: NA; DNA: TGTGCCAGCAGTGAACCACCCAACAATGAGCAGTTCTTC; CDR3: CASSEPPNNEQFF
D: TRBD2; J: TRBJ2-7; V: TRBV6-2/TRBV6-3; size: NA; DNA: TGTGCCAGCAGTTCGGGAGCGGGAAGCTCCTACGAGCAGTACTTC; CDR3: CASSSGAGSSYEQYF
D: NA; J: TRBJ1-5; V: TRBV6-2/TRBV6-3; size: NA; DNA: TGTGCCAGCAGCACCGGACAGCCCCCCCCGCCCCAGCATTTT; CDR3: CASSTGQPPPPQHF
D: TRBD2; J: TRBJ2-1; V: TRBV27; size: NA; DNA: TGTGCCAGCAGTCTCTCGGGACTAGCGGGAAGGGGTGAGCAGTTCTTC; CDR3: CASSLSGLAGRGEQFF
D: NA; J: TRBJ2-3; V: TRBV9; size: NA; DNA: TGTGCCAGCAGCGCAGGGACTAGCACAGATACGCAGTATTTT; CDR3: CASSAGTSTDTQYF
D: TRBD1; J: TRBJ1-2; V: TRBV11-2; size: NA; DNA: TGTGCCAGCAGCCCCCGGGAGGGGGCGCTGGACTATGGCTACACCTTC; CDR3: CASSPREGALDYGYTF
D: TRBD2; J: TRBJ2-7; V: TRBV11-2; size: NA; DNA: TGTGCCAGCAGCCCCCGGGATAGCGGGAACTTCGAGCAGTACTTC; CDR3: CASSPRDSGNFEQYF
D: NA; J: TRBJ2-7; V: TRBV19; size: NA; DNA: TGTGCCAGTAGTATAGCGGGGGTTGTGGGCGACCAAAACGAGCAGTACTTC; CDR3: CASSIAGVVGDQNEQYF
D: NA; J: TRBJ2-5; V: TRBV5-6; size: once; DNA: TGTGCCAGCAGCTTGGGGCGGGGCGCAGAGACCCAGTACTTC; CDR3: CASSLGRGAETQYF
D: NA; J: TRBJ2-7; V: TRBV28; size: NA; DNA: TGTGCCAGCAGACGCCCGAGCTTGAGCTCCTACGAGCAGTACTTC; CDR3: CASRRPSLSSYEQYF
D: NA; J: TRBJ2-7; V: TRBV2; size: NA; DNA: TGTGCCAGCTCGCAGAACGAGCAGTACTTC; CDR3: CASSQNEQYF
D: TRBD1; J: TRBJ2-5; V: TRBV24-1; size: NA; DNA: TGTGCCACCAGTGCCGCCGGGACAGAAGAGACCCAGTACTTC; CDR3: CATSAAGTEETQYF
D: NA; J: TRBJ1-5; V: TRBV18; size: NA; DNA: TGTGCCAGCTCACCACAGGGAGATAGCAATCAGCCCCAGCATTTT; CDR3: CASSPQGDSNQPQHF
D: NA; J: TRBJ2-3; V: TRBV6-5; size: NA; DNA: TGTGCCACTGGACACCTCACAGATACGCAGTATTTT; CDR3: CATGHLTDTQYF
D: NA; J: TRBJ2-6; V: TRBV18; size: NA; DNA: TGTGCCAGCTCCCCGGTGCGACAGGAGAGCTCTGGGGCCAACGTCCTGACTTTC; CDR3: CASSPVRQESSGANVLTF
D: TRBD1; J: TRBJ1-5; V: TRBV27; size: once; DNA: TGTGCCAGCAGTTACAGGGACAGGAATCAGCCCCAGCATTTT; CDR3: CASSYRDRNQPQHF
D: NA; J: TRBJ1-1; V: TRBV29-1; size: NA; DNA: TGCAGCGCAATGGCGGGGGGGAACACTGAAGCTTTCTTT; CDR3: CSAMAGGNTEAFF
D: TRBD1; J: TRBJ1-2; V: TRBV12-5; size: NA; DNA: TGTGCTAGTGGGGACAGGGAGCTATTCTATGGCTACACCTTC; CDR3: CASGDRELFYGYTF
D: NA; J: TRBJ2-2; V: TRBV19; size: NA; DNA: TGTGCCAGTAGTATAGGAAGGGGTTCAGGCACCGGGGAGCTGTTTTTT; CDR3: CASSIGRGSGTGELFF
D: TRBD2; J: TRBJ2-1; V: TRBV7-9; size: NA; DNA: TGTGCCAGCGACAATACGGGGGGGAACAATGAGCAGTTCTTC; CDR3: CASDNTGGNNEQFF
D: NA; J: TRBJ2-2; V: TRBV27; size: NA; DNA: TGTGCCAGCAGTTTAAGCCGTGGGCCCGGGGAGCTGTTTTTT; CDR3: CASSLSRGPGELFF
D: NA; J: TRBJ1-1; V: TRBV5-6; size: few; DNA: TGTGCCAGCAGCTTGGCCGCGTATGGGGCTGAAGCTTTCTTT; CDR3: CASSLAAYGAEAFF
D: TRBD1; J: TRBJ2-7; V: TRBV5-1; size: NA; DNA: TGCGCCAGCAGTCCATCGGGACAGGTATACGAGCAGTACTTC; CDR3: CASSPSGQVYEQYF
D: NA; J: TRBJ1-2; V: TRBV19; size: NA; DNA: TGTGCCAGTACCCTACAAGCCAGCAACTATGGCTACACCTTC; CDR3: CASTLQASNYGYTF
D: NA; J: TRBJ1-2; V: TRBV14; size: NA; DNA: TGTGCCAGCAGCACGTACCTGGAAGGCTACACCTTC; CDR3: CASSTYLEGYTF
D: NA; J: TRBJ1-1; V: TRBV5-1; size: NA; DNA: TGCGCCAGCAGCTTGGTGGGGGGGAACACTGAAGCTTTCTTT; CDR3: CASSLVGGNTEAFF